This TCR beta chain was recovered during a study of metastatic and nonmetastatic thyroid tumors. Study details: Thyroid patients, malignant and benign, had repertoires compared across blood and tumor or nodule tissue.

In the original analysis: Clinicopathological groups differed in CDR3, with these differences serving to build a distant-metastasis classifier for papillary thyroid cancer. TCRdb re-called clones from the PCR reads using MiXCR. Clone size and V and J calls follow TCRdb, not the original study. The data contain tens of thousands of clones, 9% to 14% of them singletons. Germline CDR1 and CDR2: SGHTA and FQGNSA. CDR3 length equals 14 residues. The germline V and J ends were trimmed by 5 bases and 1 base, with 11 bases remaining between them. No treatment of any kind had been given to any patient before thyroid surgery. General observations from the study: Significantly higher TCR beta diversity was reportedly seen in malignant thyroid tumors than benign nodules, in blood and tumor.

This clone was recorded at least ten times. What it binds is not known. Sequencing was carried out using blood. The V gene is TRBV7-2, the J gene TRBJ1-1, with no clear D. The source is a male donor with papillary thyroid cancer or a benign thyroid nodule (not recorded which). Some clones in this sample may be carry-over from other donors' samples. The CDR3 bases are TGTGCCAGCAGCCAAACCCGGGGGAACACTGAAGCTTTCTTT. As protein: CASSQTRGNTEAFF.